The 30 T cell receptor beta chains below come from one sample, sequenced in a study of blood T cell repertoires in COVID-19. Sequenced by immunoSEQ multiplex PCR; TCRdb stores in-frame clones only, minus some. The sample carries hundreds of thousands of clones, roughly 77% recorded once. The specimen sequenced was peripheral blood. These receptors came from a woman older than 75 with acute or convalescent COVID-19.

This clone occurred a few times. V gene TRBV2 combines with J gene TRBJ1-4, with D tentatively TRBD1 (6 bases). CDR1 and CDR2 (germline): SNHLY, FYNNEI. The CDR3 loop spans 14 amino acids. The V end was cut by 8 bases, the J end by 3 bases, with 13 bases between. The CDR3 is CASGLQGANEKLFF. In DNA form, the CDR3 reads TGTGCCAGCGGTCTACAGGGCGCTAATGAAAAACTGTTTTTT.

In this sample, this clone turned up once. The chain links TRBV11-3 to TRBJ2-1; 7 nucleotides match TRBD1. V lost 6 bases, J lost 7 bases, and 3 bases stayed unmatched. This CDR3 is built from 12 residues. Germline V lookup: CDR1 SGHNT, CDR2 YENEEA. The CDR3 sequence: CASSHRGNEQFF. In nucleotides, the CDR3 is TGTGCCAGCAGTCACAGGGGAAATGAGCAGTTCTTC.

This sequence joins TRBV19 and TRBJ2-2; TRBD1 aligns across 7 bases. The CDR3 consists of 16 residues. V was pared by 1 base and J by 0 bases, with 2 bases of the junction left unmatched. Germline lookup yields CDR1 LNHDA and CDR2 SQIVND (reference sequence). The CDR3 here is CASSIGGTANTGELFF. The CDR3 nucleotides are TGTGCCAGTAGTATAGGGGGGACAGCGAACACCGGGGAGCTGTTTTTT.

The chain links TRBV7-3 to TRBJ2-2, with TRBD1 matching 11 bases. The germline gives CDR1 SGHTA, CDR2 FQGTGA. The CDR3 has 17 amino acids. After removal of 4 bases from V and 5 bases from J, the junction contained 9 bases not matched to a gene. CDR3: CASSSSGTGGRTGELFF. The CDR3, as DNA: TGTGCCAGCAGCTCCTCCGGGACAGGGGGAAGGACCGGGGAGCTGTTTTTT.

CDR3 residues: CASRPTGTPNTEAFF. CDR3 nucleotide sequence: TGTGCCAGCAGGCCAACCGGGACACCGAACACTGAAGCTTTCTTT. The chain recombines TRBV6-5 with TRBJ1-1; possibly TRBD1 for D (6 bases). Between the trimmed V and J ends, which lost 6 bases and 1 base, there was a span of 15 bases. Germline V CDR1 and CDR2: MNHEY, SVGAGI. The CDR3 is 15 amino acids.

This chain joins TRBV10-3 and TRBJ2-3; TRBD2 aligns across 7 bases. J lost 1 base, V lost 0 bases, and 1 base had no gene match. CDR1 is ENHRY and CDR2 is SYGVKD in the germline V gene. The CDR3 is made up of 15 amino acids. The CDR3 spells CAISESRGGTDTQYF. CDR3 coding DNA: TGTGCCATCAGTGAGTCTCGGGGGGGCACAGATACGCAGTATTTT.

The CDR3 nucleotides are TGTGCCAGTAGTATAGGTCGAGGGTCGGGCAATCAGCCCCAGCATTTT. Protein: CASSIGRGSGNQPQHF. The rearrangement uses TRBV19 and TRBJ1-5; no clear D gene. The V gene lost 1 base and the J gene lost 2 bases, with 12 bases spanning the gap. The CDR3 consists of 16 residues. The V gene's germline CDR1 is LNHDA and CDR2 SQIVND (reference sequence).

The chain combines TRBV29-1 with TRBJ2-7; the match to TRBD2 covers 11 bases. Germline CDR1 reads SQVTM; CDR2 reads ANQGSEA. V dropped 0 bases and J dropped 3; count of bases not matched to a gene: 4. The CDR3 is 15 amino acids. CDR3 amino acids: CSVEDLAGGVYEQYF. The CDR3 nucleotides read TGCAGCGTTGAAGACTTAGCGGGAGGGGTCTACGAGCAGTACTTC.

The chain carries TRBV18 and TRBJ1-2; perhaps TRBD1 as D (6 bases). V lost 3 bases and J 0 bases, leaving 11 bases between the germline ends. The CDR3 sequence is 15 residues long. Looked up from germline, CDR1 is KGHSH and CDR2 is LQKENI. DNA of the CDR3: TGTGCCAGCTCACCGGGACATCCAGCTAACTATGGCTACACCTTC. It encodes CASSPGHPANYGYTF.

V usage is TRBV4-3 and J usage is TRBJ1-2; D possibly corresponds to TRBD1 (5 bases). Trimming cost V 6 bases and J 8 bases, with 16 bases left between them. Germline assignment: CDR1 LGHNA and CDR2 YSLEER. The CDR3 is 13 amino acids. Here the CDR3 DNA reads TGCGCCAGCAGTTTTACAGGTTCGGACGGCTACACCTTC. It specifies CASSFTGSDGYTF.

The chain links TRBV6-1 to TRBJ1-1; the match to TRBD1 covers 10 bases. From germline, CDR1 is MNHNS and CDR2 SASEGT. The CDR3 totals 16 residues. V shed 4 bases and J 3 bases; nucleotides not matched to a gene: 8. The CDR3 spells CASSGQGARLYTEAFF. CDR3 nucleotides: TGTGCCAGCAGTGGACAGGGGGCGCGTCTGTACACTGAAGCTTTCTTT.

The chain employs TRBV24-1 and TRBJ1-1; D remains ambiguous. This CDR3 has 15 residues. The germline V and J ends were trimmed by 5 bases and 0 bases, with 12 bases remaining between them. Germline CDR1 KGHDR, CDR2 SFDVKD. The CDR3 spells CATSAPPDLNTEAFF. In DNA, the CDR3 is TGTGCCACCAGTGCCCCCCCCGACTTGAACACTGAAGCTTTCTTT.

The chain uses TRBV19 and TRBJ2-4; the D is unclear. V lost 6 bases and J 1 base, leaving 13 bases between the germline ends. Per germline, CDR1 LNHDA and CDR2 SQIVND (reference sequence). This CDR3 is built from 15 residues. The CDR3 here is CASRSQVFAKNIQYF. The CDR3 nucleotides are TGTGCCAGTAGGTCTCAGGTGTTCGCCAAAAACATTCAGTACTTC. The whole variable domain, filled in from reference TRBV19 and TRBJ2-4, reads DGGITQSPKYLFRKEGQNVTLSCEQNLNHDAMYWYRQDPGQGLRLIYYSQIVNDFQKGDIAEGYSVSREKKESFPLTVTSAQKNPTAFYLCASRSQVFAKNIQYFGAGTRLSVL.

The chain uses TRBV19 and TRBJ1-5; 8 bases align to TRBD1. V was pared by 1 base and J by 0 bases, with 2 bases of the junction left unmatched. The germline V gene encodes CDR1 LNHDA and CDR2 SQIVND (reference sequence). The CDR3 is 16 residues long. The CDR3 DNA follows: TGTGCCAGTAGTATAGGACAGGGGTATAGCAATCAGCCCCAGCATTTT. Its translation: CASSIGQGYSNQPQHF.

The chain has TRBV29-1 and TRBJ1-1, with D perhaps TRBD1 (5 bases). Trimming removed 4 bases at V and 1 base at J, with 22 bases between. The CDR3 covers 17 residues. Germline V gene lookup returns CDR1 SQVTM and CDR2 ANQGSEA. The CDR3: CSVVAALHTGPNTEAFF. The CDR3 DNA follows: TGCAGCGTTGTCGCAGCGCTACATACAGGCCCGAACACTGAAGCTTTCTTT.

The chain has TRBV27 and TRBJ1-2; D may be TRBD1 (5 bases). Germline values: CDR1 MNHEY, CDR2 SMNVEV (reference sequence). This CDR3 comprises 17 residues. V gave up 2 bases and J gave up 4 bases, with 20 bases separating them. CDR3 coding DNA: TGTGCCAGCAGTTTAACACCCTGGGGGGGGTTTAGCTATGGCTACACCTTC. Protein: CASSLTPWGGFSYGYTF.

The chain couples TRBV5-4 to TRBJ2-5; TRBD1 matches 10 bases. CDR1 SGHNT and CDR2 YYREEE come from the germline V gene (reference sequence). This CDR3 comprises 16 residues. V lost 4 bases, J lost 1 base, and 7 bases stayed unmatched. The CDR3 is CASSLGTGASQETQYF. Written as DNA, the CDR3 is TGTGCCAGCAGCCTAGGGACAGGGGCCTCCCAAGAGACCCAGTACTTC.

The rearrangement uses TRBV2 and TRBJ2-3; TRBD2 matches at 7 bases. This CDR3 is built from 14 residues. Germline V gene data show CDR1 as SNHLY and CDR2 as FYNNEI. After removal of 6 bases from V and 3 bases from J, the junction contained 6 bases not matched to a gene. CDR3 nucleotides: TGTGCCAGCAGGGCGGGGGAAGTAACAGATACGCAGTATTTT. Its protein is CASRAGEVTDTQYF.

This sequence joins TRBV3-1 (or the pseudogene TRBV3-2) and TRBJ2-7; TRBD2 matches 7 bases. The germline V gene has CDR1 LGHDT and CDR2 YNNKEL (reference sequence). CDR3 length: 16 residues. Germline trimming cut 0 bases from V and 4 bases from J; bases unmatched to any gene: 9. The CDR3 sequence: CASSQDPDGRLYEQYF. CDR3 nucleotides: TGTGCCAGCAGCCAAGATCCCGACGGGAGGCTTTACGAGCAGTACTTC.

V gene TRBV5-4 combines with J gene TRBJ2-3; perhaps TRBD2 as D (6 bases). Trimming shortened V by 2 bases and J by 1 base, and 11 bases separated the two germline ends. Germline V gene sequence: CDR1 SGHNT, CDR2 YYREEE (reference sequence). The CDR3 sequence is 15 residues long. The CDR3: CASSFGRGGTDTQYF. For the CDR3, the DNA is TGTGCCAGCAGCTTTGGGCGGGGCGGCACAGATACGCAGTATTTT.

The chain links TRBV6-2 or TRBV6-3 to TRBJ1-1, with 10 bases fitting TRBD1. Unmatched junction bases numbered 9, after V lost 5 bases and J lost 6 bases. The CDR3 sequence is 15 residues long. From germline, CDR1 is MNHEY and CDR2 SVGEGT. The CDR3 here is CASSRPGQGGSEAFF. The CDR3 DNA follows: TGTGCCAGCAGTCGCCCCGGACAGGGGGGTTCTGAAGCTTTCTTT.

This chain joins TRBV19 and TRBJ1-2; 7 bases map to TRBD1. Germline lookup yields CDR1 LNHDA and CDR2 SQIVND (reference sequence). The CDR3 spans 14 residues. J gave up 7 bases and V 4 bases, and 9 bases lay outside the gene matches. CDR3 DNA: TGTGCCAGTAGTAGAGGGACAGCTCCCGCTGGCTACACCTTC. This codes for CASSRGTAPAGYTF.

This clone showed up just a few times. Written as DNA, the CDR3 is TGCGCCAGCAGCATGGGACTAGGAATCTACGAGCAGTACTTC. It is translated as CASSMGLGIYEQYF. The rearrangement links TRBV5-1 to TRBJ2-7; 8 bases agree with TRBD2. This CDR3 comprises 14 residues. J lost 3 bases, V lost 4 bases, and 6 bases had no gene match. Germline V gene lookup returns CDR1 SGHRS and CDR2 YFSETQ.

The V and J genes are TRBV3-1 (or the pseudogene TRBV3-2) and TRBJ1-1; no firm D call. V was trimmed by 2 bases and J by 4 bases, leaving 5 bases between them. The CDR3 extends over 12 amino acids. CDR1 is LGHDT and CDR2 is YNNKEL in the germline V gene (reference sequence). CDR3 sequence: CASSQPGTEAFF. The CDR3 DNA reads as TGTGCCAGCAGCCAACCGGGCACTGAAGCTTTCTTT.

This CDR3 reads CASSPADRRALSEQYF. The CDR3 bases are TGTGCCAGCTCACCCGCGGACAGGAGGGCCCTTAGCGAGCAGTACTTC. J is TRBJ2-7 and V is TRBV18, with D possibly TRBD1 on 7 matching bases. Germline loops: CDR1 KGHSH, CDR2 LQKENI. This CDR3 has 16 amino acids. V shed 3 bases and J shed 6 bases, with 21 bases lying between them.

This rearrangement joins TRBV5-4 to TRBJ1-2, with D tentatively TRBD1 (6 bases). Trimming removed 5 bases at V and 4 bases at J, with 15 bases between. CDR3 length equals 14 residues. Germline V gene data show CDR1 as SGHNT and CDR2 as YYREEE (reference sequence). Here the CDR3 reads CASSPDSIAYGYTF. CDR3 bases: TGTGCCAGCAGTCCGGACAGCATTGCCTATGGCTACACCTTC.

This clone appeared a few times. The rearrangement joins TRBV3-1 (or the pseudogene TRBV3-2) to TRBJ2-5; 7 nucleotides match TRBD1. V lost 4 bases and J lost 1; bases outside the gene matches: 9. The CDR3 runs to 16 residues. Germline V gene sequence: CDR1 LGHDT, CDR2 YNNKEL (reference sequence). Written as DNA, the CDR3 is TGTGCCAGCAGCCGGAGGCAGGGGGACGGCCAAGAGACCCAGTACTTC. As protein: CASSRRQGDGQETQYF.

The chain employs TRBV3-1 (or the pseudogene TRBV3-2) and TRBJ2-1; the D is unclear. V dropped 0 bases and J dropped 4 bases, with 19 bases sitting between them. The CDR3 is made up of 18 amino acids. Germline-derived CDR1 and CDR2 are LGHDT and YNNKEL (reference sequence). The chain's CDR3 is CASSQDDSHPIRYNEQFF. In DNA form, the CDR3 reads TGTGCCAGCAGCCAAGATGACTCCCACCCCATCCGGTACAATGAGCAGTTCTTC.

CDR3 sequence reads: CASSQGGDTEAFF. The CDR3 DNA reads TGTGCCAGCAGCCAAGGCGGCGACACTGAAGCTTTCTTT. This sequence joins TRBV3-1 (or the pseudogene TRBV3-2) and TRBJ1-1; D is ambiguous. The V end was cut by 1 base, the J end by 3 bases, with 6 bases between. This CDR3 comprises 13 residues. CDR1 and CDR2 (germline): LGHDT, YNNKEL (reference sequence).

The rearrangement uses TRBV12-5 and TRBJ2-2, with D maybe TRBD2 (5 bases). The CDR3 loop spans 15 amino acids. Germline V gene sequence: CDR1 LGHNT, CDR2 FRNRAP. The V end lost 6 bases, the J end lost 4 bases, and 15 bases lay between the germline ends. The CDR3 spells CASGEVRFSTGELFF. DNA of the CDR3: TGTGCTAGTGGGGAGGTTAGATTTAGCACCGGGGAGCTGTTTTTT.